This T cell receptor (beta chain) appears in the sequencing data of a study of shared clonotypes between healthy human individuals. Libraries were prepared by immunoSEQ multiplex PCR; TCRdb keeps only in-frame clonotypes and omits some of them. The sample lists roughly 2.1 million clones; around 93% were seen once. The naive CD8 population came from CD45RO-negative cells selected for CCR7, without terminally differentiated effector memory CD45RA+ cells. V gave up 10 bases and J gave up 5 bases, with 15 bases separating them. This CDR3 comprises 12 residues. Germline CDR1 reads WSHSY; CDR2 reads SAAADI.

The sample consisted of naive CD8+ T cells from PBMCs. The TCR sequence derives from a man aged 18 to 29 in good health. Some clones in this sample may be carry-over from other donors' samples. The chain links TRBV10-2 to TRBJ2-7, with a weak D call TRBD2 (5 bases). CDR3 region: CATSREGHEQYF. CDR3 nucleotides: TGCGCCACTAGTCGGGAAGGACACGAGCAGTACTTC.